The source of this T cell receptor (beta chain) is a study of Tregs in tolerant kidney transplant recipients. As for the study in general: CD4+CD25+CD127- cells came from approximately three-day belatacept mixed lymphocyte reactions, some with approximately five-day graft donor restimulation. Findings and limits, study-wide: The small number of patients limits these findings pending further validation. Biological reproducibility was not directly addressed in this study.

This clone is medium-sized. Its antigen is as yet unknown. The method was immunoSEQ multiplex PCR; TCRdb's version includes in-frame clones alone and lacks a portion of them. The profile shows approximately 1,700 clones, 40% to 60% of them singletons. The germline V gene has CDR1 MNHNY and CDR2 SVGAGI (reference sequence). This CDR3 has 11 amino acids. V was cut by 2 bases and J by 5 bases, with 4 bases left in between. This sequence was found in a human donor in good health. Sequencing used Tregs from blood cultured with allogeneic cells. The chain employs TRBV6-6 and TRBJ2-7; unclear D gene. DNA of the CDR3: TGTGCCAGCAGTTACGGGCACGAGCAGTACTTC. Translated, it gives CASSYGHEQYF.